This TCR beta chain was obtained from a study of patients and donors after allogeneic stem cell transplantation. The ends lost 6 bases at V and 1 base at J; junction bases unmatched: 6. Germline V gene lookup returns CDR1 SGHRS and CDR2 YFSETQ. CDR3 length: 14 amino acids. Using its own MiXCR run on the RT-PCR reads, TCRdb lists one record per CDR3 protein. Of hundreds of thousands of distinct CDR3 sequences listed, 16% are singletons. There are a few counts of this clonotype. This sequence joins TRBV5-1 and TRBJ1-1, with 7 positions matching TRBD1. The sample comprised blood, either unsorted or a sorted T cell fraction (not recorded which). This receptor was taken from a human donor who was either an allogeneic HSCT recipient or a stem cell or donor lymphocyte infusion donor (not recorded which). It is not recorded whose cells these are; they may come from a transplant donor. This CDR3 is CASNEGATNTEAFF. The CDR3 DNA reads as TGCGCCAGCAACGAGGGGGCGACGAACACTGAAGCTTTCTTT.